One and the same sample provided the 2 T cell receptor beta chains below, sequenced in a study of blood T cell repertoires in COVID-19. Assay: immunoSEQ multiplex PCR; the TCRdb copy retains only in-frame clones and omits some. This table holds 150,000 or so clones, roughly 88% found once. Source material: PBMCs or T cells enriched from blood (not recorded which). The receptors were gathered from a man aged 65 to 79 who had been exposed to COVID-19.

The CDR3 DNA reads TGTGCCAGCAGCCAATCATCGGACAGGGACTATGGCTACACCTTC. Translating gives CASSQSSDRDYGYTF. The chain links TRBV7-9 to TRBJ1-2, with 8 bases matching TRBD1. V lost 5 bases to trimming and J lost 3 bases; unmatched junction nucleotides: 8. This CDR3 contains 15 residues. Germline V gene data show CDR1 as SEHNR and CDR2 as FQNEAQ (reference sequence).

This rearrangement joins TRBV18 to TRBJ2-3, with D possibly matching TRBD2 (5 bases). The CDR3 spans 15 residues. The germline gives CDR1 KGHSH, CDR2 LQKENI. With 1 base removed from V and 4 bases from J, the gap between germline ends came to 12 bases. The CDR3 sequence: CASSPLQGSPDTQYF. The CDR3, as DNA: TGTGCCAGCTCACCACTACAAGGGAGCCCAGATACGCAGTATTTT.